This T cell receptor beta chain came from a study of blood T cell repertoires in COVID-19. Whole-study context: The United States, Italy and Spain provided the acute and convalescent COVID-19 samples. PBMCs, B-cell-depleted T cells, or T cells provided the cDNA or gDNA that made up the material.

This clone was picked up one time. Other DNA sequences in the sample encode the same CDR3. Repertoires were generated with immunoSEQ multiplex PCR, while TCRdb's copy carries only in-frame clones and drops some. The sample lists 200,000 to 250,000 clones; around 86% were seen once. The participants were between about 18 and 90 years old and came from some 23 US areas. Participants' reported clinical history set cohort assignment. Germline-derived CDR1 and CDR2 are KGHSH and LQKENI. The CDR3 covers 14 residues. Trimming removed 3 bases from V and 5 bases from J, with 13 bases in between. The origin of this receptor is a woman in her forties with acute COVID-19. The sample consisted of PBMCs or T cells enriched from blood (not recorded which). The rearrangement links TRBV18 to TRBJ2-5; possibly TRBD2 for D (5 bases). The CDR3 DNA sequence: TGTGCCAGCTCACCGAGGGCGGGCCTGGAGACCCAGTACTTC. Translating it yields CASSPRAGLETQYF. Combining the CDR3 with reference TRBV18 and TRBJ2-5 gives the whole variable domain NAGVMQNPRHLVRRRGQEARLRCSPMKGHSHVYWYRQLPEEGLKFMVYLQKENIIDESGMPKERFSAEFPKEGPSILRIQQVVRGDSAAYFCASSPRAGLETQYFGPGTRLLVL.